This entry features one TCR beta chain sequence. These data are taken from a study of monozygotic twins with inflammatory bowel disease. This CDR3 has 17 residues. Germline V gene lookup returns CDR1 MNHEY and CDR2 SVGEGT. TCRdb processed the 5' RACE reads again and assigns one entry to each CDR3 protein, with no DNA. This sample's table reports over 150,000 distinct CDR3 sequences. The chain employs TRBV6-2 or TRBV6-3 and TRBJ2-6; TCRdb designates TRBD1, a call that cannot be tested without DNA. Material: blood. This sequence was found in a human donor with ulcerative colitis or Crohn's disease, or a healthy co-twin of an affected twin (not recorded which). The CDR3 spells CASSRDTLGPGANVLTF.